The clone carrying this T cell receptor (beta chain) was observed many times. What it binds is not known. These data belong to a study of CD8 T cells in ankylosing spondylitis. Points from the study as a whole: The study identified a TCR beta motif of under 10 highly homologous variants that appeared characteristic of ankylosing spondylitis blood.

V was shortened by 4 bases and J by 4 bases, with 16 bases between the two germline ends. The CDR3 loop spans 15 amino acids. TCRdb re-analysed the 5' RACE reads in MiXCR, keeping a single row per CDR3 protein. The sample lists 150,000 to 200,000 distinct CDR3 sequences, 10% to 15% occurring once. Sequencing was performed on blood, either unsorted or a sorted T cell fraction (not recorded which). This sequence joins TRBV12-3 or TRBV12-4 and TRBJ1-2, with D perhaps matching TRBD1 (5 bases). The TCR sequence derives from a female donor with ankylosing spondylitis or in good health (not recorded which). The CDR3: CASSSPFKGTYGYTF. In nucleotides, the CDR3 is TGTGCCAGCAGTTCACCCTTCAAAGGGACCTATGGCTACACCTTC.